This T cell receptor (beta chain) came from a study of blood T cell repertoires in COVID-19 (dated by TCRdb to the early 2020s). For the study in its entirety: Samples covering the acute and convalescent phases of COVID-19 were provided by collaborators in the United States, Italy and Spain. The material from the prospective study consisted of cDNA or gDNA derived from T cells, B-cell-depleted T cells, or PBMCs. The dataset comprised deeply sampled blood TCRbeta repertoires from subjects exposed to, actively infected with, or recovered from COVID-19. The repertoires were released in a freely available public database intended as a resource for research on the immune response to SARS-CoV-2. The samples were drawn from two sources: the first 160 participants of the ongoing ImmuneRACE study, and fewer than 1,500 subjects contributed by 6 global collaborators. The sample metadata nearly always contained a de-identified subject ID, COVID-19 status, age in years and sex. HLA class I and class II types, where available, came from metadata supplied by the sample provider rather than from assay-based typing. General study outcomes and caveats: Clinical and demographic metadata were provided uncurated, with the amount varying by source and participant.

TCRbeta CDR3 regions were amplified from genomic DNA using the immunoSEQ Assay, a bias-controlled multiplex PCR. Turning to the authors' computational methods: The number of nucleated cells in each sample was estimated from the amplification of reference gene primers within the assay. Sequence reads were collapsed and filtered to measure the absolute abundance of every unique TCRbeta CDR3 rearrangement. For each sample, productive Simpson clonality was calculated as the square root of Simpson's diversity index across productive rearrangements. TCRdb holds this immuneACCESS table with in-frame rearrangements only. Some clones are missing; in checked studies, unresolved V genes explain under half, and the rest has no known cause. V and J calls and clone size come straight from that table; D and trimming were deduced from the DNA. Here the sample has around 320,000 clones; about nine tenths occur a single time. The ten largest clones add up to 2% to 3% of the sample.

As encoded in the germline V gene, CDR1 is SGHAT while CDR2 is FQNNGV. The CDR3 runs 16 residues from the cysteine to the phenylalanine. The entry retains the CDR3 DNA only, 48 bases that are in frame from base 1. Unmatched junction bases come to 4, with V trimmed by 5 bases and J by 1 base. The collaborating institutions used their own protocols to collect whole blood in K2EDTA tubes. For TCRbeta analysis, collaborator samples were shipped as frozen whole blood, as isolated PBMCs, or as DNA extracted from either sample type. As concerns this clone: The antigen it binds to is not known. The record has no base qualities; no much larger clone is one base away.

The sequenced sample consisted of peripheral blood. This sequence was found in a man aged 18 to 30 with active or convalescent COVID-19. The chain employs TRBV11-2 and TRBJ2-3; TRBD2 lines up with 12 middle nucleotides. Read as DNA, the sequence is TGTGCCAGCAGCCCTCGGACTAGCGGGGGCACAGATACGCAGTATTTT. Its protein is CASSPRTSGGTDTQYF.